This T cell receptor (beta chain) was identified during a study of PD-1 blockade in classical Hodgkin lymphoma. This CDR3 contains 13 residues. Trimming took off 1 base at V and 8 bases at J, with 11 bases between the two ends. Germline loops: CDR1 SGHTA, CDR2 FQGNSA. Study-wide results and limits: The CD4+ diversity rise by C4D1 was clearest in complete responders. Compared with healthy donors, newly diagnosed patients reportedly showed lower baseline TCR diversity.

TCRdb's copy holds only in-frame clones and misses some; the assay was immunoSEQ multiplex PCR. The sample comprises around 19,000 clones, around 80% of which are singletons, and about 7.2% rests with the top ten. Noted time point: cycle 4 day 1 (C4D1), after five to seven weeks of nivolumab. All patients experienced relapse after autologous stem cell transplantation, and brentuximab vedotin exposure was variable. Comments on this clone: Its matching antigen is unknown.

The rearrangement uses TRBV7-2 and TRBJ1-2; D uncertain. The source of this sequence is a human donor with classical Hodgkin lymphoma. This sample comprised peripheral blood mononuclear cells (PBMCs), obtained before the fourth cycle of nivolumab. Here the CDR3 DNA reads TGTGCCAGCAGCTTAGTGGGTCCTGGCGGCTACACCTTC. Protein: CASSLVGPGGYTF.